The count of the clone carrying this T cell receptor beta chain is one. The sample comes from a study of blood T cell repertoires in COVID-19. CDR1 and CDR2 (germline): SGHNT, YYREEE (reference sequence). The V and J ends lost 4 bases and 6 bases, in that order; junction bases with no gene match: 9. The CDR3 contains 15 residues. Assay used: immunoSEQ multiplex PCR; TCRdb lists only in-frame clones, some missing. The table includes under 250,000 clones, around 90% detected once. Sequencing was carried out using PBMCs or T cells enriched from blood (not recorded which). This rearrangement joins TRBV5-4 to TRBJ2-7, with 11 bases fitting TRBD2. The sequence was obtained from a man aged 25-45 years who had recovered from COVID-19. The CDR3 DNA is TGTGCCAGCAGCGCTAATAGCGGGGGGGTCACCGAGCAGTACTTC. As protein: CASSANSGGVTEQYF.